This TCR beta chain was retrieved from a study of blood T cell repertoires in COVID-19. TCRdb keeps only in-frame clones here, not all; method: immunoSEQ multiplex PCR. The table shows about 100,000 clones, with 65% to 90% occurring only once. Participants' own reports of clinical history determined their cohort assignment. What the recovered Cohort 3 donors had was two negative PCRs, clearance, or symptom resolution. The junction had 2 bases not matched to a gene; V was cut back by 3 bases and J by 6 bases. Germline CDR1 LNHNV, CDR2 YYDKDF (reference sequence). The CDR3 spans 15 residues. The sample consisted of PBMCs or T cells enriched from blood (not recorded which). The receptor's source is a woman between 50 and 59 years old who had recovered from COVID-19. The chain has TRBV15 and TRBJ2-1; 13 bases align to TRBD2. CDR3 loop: CATSRGTSGINEQFF. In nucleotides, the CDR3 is TGTGCCACCAGCAGGGGGACTAGCGGGATCAATGAGCAGTTCTTC.